This TCR beta chain was captured by sequencing in a study of cytomegalovirus exposure and HLA in healthy donors (dated by TCRdb to about 2017). The study in broad terms: According to a later analysis, the 120 validation repertoires were produced on the same platform as the approximately 690 repertoires of the first cohort. Along with the approximately 620-subject first cohort, a separate validation cohort of approximately 110 different subjects was used. High-throughput TCR immunosequencing, statistical association of individual TCRs with disease status, and machine learning were combined to predict cytomegalovirus infection status. The study aimed to test whether signatures of past pathogen exposure could be identified by cataloging public T cell receptors.

As regards this clone: This clone's antigen is unknown. Base qualities are not provided; no much larger clone lies one nucleotide away.

Donors formed part of the validation cohort, which comprised about 130 subjects and was distinct from the first cohort of under 800 subjects. The library was built by means of the immunoSEQ multiplex PCR assay. The source study handled its data this way. A statistical classification framework was built for diagnosing cytomegalovirus status from the catalog of TCR beta chain sequences. The immuneACCESS repertoire file appears here via TCRdb, limited to in-frame rearrangements. These files lack a portion of the clones; in checked studies, under half of the deficit traces to unresolved V genes, and the cause of the others is not known. V and J calls and clone size are copied from that table; D and trimming were computed from the DNA. The sample records fewer than 200,000 clones, about 87% of which are singletons. The ten largest clones add up to roughly 1.5% of the sample. Overall study outcomes, separate from this receptor: It was suggested by the authors that the approach could potentially be generalized to other disease states and immunological phenotypes. The study listed 164 TCR beta chains as associated with cytomegalovirus. All 120 or so repertoires were used to score co-occurrence in the validation cohort in a later analysis, because that analysis had no HLA typing for the cohort. Of the cluster scores, 94% were above 0 in a later analysis, which found that TCRs clustered in the first cohort also tended to co-occur in the 120 validation repertoires. The classifier was reported to diagnose cytomegalovirus status with high specificity and sensitivity in both the original cohort and the validation cohort. In vitro tests confirmed that a few of the cytomegalovirus-associated TCR beta chains recognize cytomegalovirus antigens. Most TCR sequences were seen in very few donors, while some public TCRs were found in many individuals.

Taken from cysteine to phenylalanine, the CDR3 has 15 residues. The read is trimmed to its CDR3 DNA, 45 bases read in frame from base 1. Based on the germline V gene, the CDR1 and CDR2 sequences are SNHLY and FYNNEI. The junction carries 18 bases between V and J, which are trimmed by 6 bases and 5 bases respectively. The sequence links TRBV2 to TRBJ2-3; TRBD2 is possibly the D segment (7 matching bases). Source material: PBMCs. The sequence was obtained from a woman in her 30s in good health and CMV-seronegative. The encoded CDR3 is CASRGGARVEDTQYF. The nucleotide sequence is TGTGCCAGCAGGGGGGGGGCACGAGTGGAAGATACGCAGTATTTT.